A single sample is the source of the 2 T cell receptor beta chains below, sequenced in a study of T cell repertoires in cytomegalovirus infection. For these TCRs, the target antigens are not known. MiXCR, run by TCRdb on the reads, gives a single entry per CDR3 protein. Seen here are around 69,000 distinct CDR3 sequences, approximately 22% observed once, and the top ten hold roughly two thirds. The starting material was CD8+ T cells from cultured PBMCs, obtained from culture after CMV antigen stimulation. The receptors were sampled from a human donor in good health (CMV status not recorded). Some clones in this sample may be carry-over from other donors' samples.

This chain joins TRBV7-2 and TRBJ2-1; the D is unclear. The germline gives CDR1 SGHTA, CDR2 FQGNSA. The CDR3 totals 13 residues. The germline V and J ends were trimmed by 1 base and 8 bases, with 9 bases remaining between them. The CDR3 spells CASSLGAADEQFF. CDR3 bases: TGTGCCAGCAGCTTAGGGGCGGCAGATGAGCAGTTCTTC.

This clonotype was picked up many times. The chain couples TRBV5-1 to TRBJ1-1, with no clear D. Germline CDR1 reads SGHRS; CDR2 reads YFSETQ. V was cut by 0 bases and J by 2 bases, with 8 bases left in between. The CDR3 spans 14 residues. DNA for the CDR3: TGCGCCAGCAGCTTGGCCACAGTAAACACTGAAGCTTTCTTT. Translation: CASSLATVNTEAFF.